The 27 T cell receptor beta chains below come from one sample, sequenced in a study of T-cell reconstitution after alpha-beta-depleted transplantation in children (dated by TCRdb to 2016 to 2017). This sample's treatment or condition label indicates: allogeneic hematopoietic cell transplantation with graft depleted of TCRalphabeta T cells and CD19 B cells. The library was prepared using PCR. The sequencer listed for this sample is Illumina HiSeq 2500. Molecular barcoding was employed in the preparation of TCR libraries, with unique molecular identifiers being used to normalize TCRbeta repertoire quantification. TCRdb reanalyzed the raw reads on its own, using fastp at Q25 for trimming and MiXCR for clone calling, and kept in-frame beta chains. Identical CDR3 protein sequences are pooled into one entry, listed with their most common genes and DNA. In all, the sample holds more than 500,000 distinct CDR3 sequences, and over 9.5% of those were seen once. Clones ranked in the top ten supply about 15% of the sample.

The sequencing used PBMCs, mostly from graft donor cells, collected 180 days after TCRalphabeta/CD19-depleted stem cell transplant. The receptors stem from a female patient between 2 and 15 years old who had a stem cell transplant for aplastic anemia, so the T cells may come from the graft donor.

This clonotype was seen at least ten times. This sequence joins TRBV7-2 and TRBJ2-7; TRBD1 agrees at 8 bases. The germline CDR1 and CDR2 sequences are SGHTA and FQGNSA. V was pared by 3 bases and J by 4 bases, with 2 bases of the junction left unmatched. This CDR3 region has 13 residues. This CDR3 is CASSFRTGYEQYF. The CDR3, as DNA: TGTGCCAGCAGCTTTAGGACAGGGTACGAGCAGTACTTC.

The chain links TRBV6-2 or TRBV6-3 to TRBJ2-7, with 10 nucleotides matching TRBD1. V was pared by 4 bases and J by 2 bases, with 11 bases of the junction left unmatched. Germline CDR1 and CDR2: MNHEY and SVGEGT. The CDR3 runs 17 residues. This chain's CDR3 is CASSSLGDRGPPYEQYV. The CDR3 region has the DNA TGTGCCAGCAGTTCATTGGGAGACAGGGGGCCCCCCTACGAGCAGTACGTC.

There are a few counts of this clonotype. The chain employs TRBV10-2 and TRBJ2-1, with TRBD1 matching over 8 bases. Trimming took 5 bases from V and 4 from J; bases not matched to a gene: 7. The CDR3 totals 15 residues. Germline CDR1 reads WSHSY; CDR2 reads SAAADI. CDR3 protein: CASSNTRDRYNEQFF. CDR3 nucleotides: TGCGCCAGCAGTAACACGAGGGACAGGTACAATGAGCAGTTCTTC.

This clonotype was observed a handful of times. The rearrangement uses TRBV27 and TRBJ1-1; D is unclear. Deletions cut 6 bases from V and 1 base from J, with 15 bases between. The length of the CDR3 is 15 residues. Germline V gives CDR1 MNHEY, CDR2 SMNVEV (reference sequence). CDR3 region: CASSLKGGRNTEAFF. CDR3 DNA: TGTGCCAGCAGCTTAAAGGGTGGCCGGAACACTGAAGCTTTCTTT.

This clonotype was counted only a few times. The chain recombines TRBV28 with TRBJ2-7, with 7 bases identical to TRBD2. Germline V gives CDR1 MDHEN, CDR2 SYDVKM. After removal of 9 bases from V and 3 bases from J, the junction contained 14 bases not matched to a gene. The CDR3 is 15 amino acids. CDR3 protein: CASSRVAGSIYEQYF. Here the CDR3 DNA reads TGTGCCAGTTCCAGGGTAGCGGGTTCGATCTACGAGCAGTACTTC.

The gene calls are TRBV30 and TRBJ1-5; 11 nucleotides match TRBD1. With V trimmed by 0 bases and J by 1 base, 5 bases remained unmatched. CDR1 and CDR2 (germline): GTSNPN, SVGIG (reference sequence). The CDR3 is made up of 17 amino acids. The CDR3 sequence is CAWSVGQGASSNQPQHF. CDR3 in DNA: TGTGCCTGGAGTGTTGGACAGGGGGCCTCAAGCAATCAGCCCCAGCATTTT.

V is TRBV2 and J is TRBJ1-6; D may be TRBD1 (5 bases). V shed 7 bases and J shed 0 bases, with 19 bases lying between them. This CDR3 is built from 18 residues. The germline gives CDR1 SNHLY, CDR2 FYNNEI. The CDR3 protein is CASTSLRGTSSYNSPLHF. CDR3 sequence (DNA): TGTGCCAGCACCAGTTTGAGGGGAACGAGCTCCTATAATTCACCCCTCCACTTT.

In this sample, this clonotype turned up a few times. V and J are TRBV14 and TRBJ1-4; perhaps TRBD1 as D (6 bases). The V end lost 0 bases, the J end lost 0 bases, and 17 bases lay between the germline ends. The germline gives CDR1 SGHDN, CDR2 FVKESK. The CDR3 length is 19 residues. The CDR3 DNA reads TGTGCCAGCAGCCAAGAGGTGTTCAGGGGACTTACAACTAATGAAAAACTGTTTTTT. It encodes CASSQEVFRGLTTNEKLFF.

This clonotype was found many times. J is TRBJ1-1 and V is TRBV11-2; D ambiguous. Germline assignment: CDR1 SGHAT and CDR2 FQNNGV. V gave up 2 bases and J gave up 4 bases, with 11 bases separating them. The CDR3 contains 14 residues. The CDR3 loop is CASSLTLGSTEAFF. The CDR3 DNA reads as TGTGCCAGCAGCTTAACATTGGGGAGCACTGAAGCTTTCTTT.

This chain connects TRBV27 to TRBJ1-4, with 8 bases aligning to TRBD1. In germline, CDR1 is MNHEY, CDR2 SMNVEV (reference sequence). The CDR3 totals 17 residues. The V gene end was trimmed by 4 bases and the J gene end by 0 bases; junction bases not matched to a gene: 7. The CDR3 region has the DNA TGTGCCAGCAGTTCGCGGACAGGGTGGACAACTAATGAAAAACTGTTTTTT. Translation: CASSSRTGWTTNEKLFF.

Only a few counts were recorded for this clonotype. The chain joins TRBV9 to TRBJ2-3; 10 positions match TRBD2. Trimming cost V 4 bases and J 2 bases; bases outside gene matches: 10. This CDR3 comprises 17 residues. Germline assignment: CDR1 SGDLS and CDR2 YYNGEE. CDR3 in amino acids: CASSPQAGGPITDTQYF. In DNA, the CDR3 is TGTGCCAGCAGCCCCCAAGCGGGAGGGCCTATCACAGATACGCAGTATTTT.

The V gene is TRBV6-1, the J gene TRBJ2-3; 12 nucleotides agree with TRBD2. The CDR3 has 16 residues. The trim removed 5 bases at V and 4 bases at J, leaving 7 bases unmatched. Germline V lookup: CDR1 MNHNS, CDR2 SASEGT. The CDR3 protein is CASSPRTSGNADTQYF. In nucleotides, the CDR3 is TGTGCCAGCAGTCCCCGGACTAGCGGGAACGCAGATACGCAGTATTTT.

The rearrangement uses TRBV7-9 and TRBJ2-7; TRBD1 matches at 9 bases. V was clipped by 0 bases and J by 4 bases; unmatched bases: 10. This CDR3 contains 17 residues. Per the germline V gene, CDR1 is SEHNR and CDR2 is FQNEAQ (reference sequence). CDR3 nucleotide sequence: TGTGCCAGCAGCTTAGCGGGACAGGGCGGGGAAATATACGAGCAGTACGTC. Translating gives CASSLAGQGGEIYEQYV.

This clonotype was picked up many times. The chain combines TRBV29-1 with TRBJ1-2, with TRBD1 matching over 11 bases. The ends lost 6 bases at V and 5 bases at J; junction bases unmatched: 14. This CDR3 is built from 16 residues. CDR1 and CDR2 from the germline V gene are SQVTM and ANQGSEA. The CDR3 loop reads CSVRPRPGQGEYGYTF. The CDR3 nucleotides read TGCAGCGTCCGACCGCGACCGGGACAGGGGGAGTATGGCTACACCTTC.

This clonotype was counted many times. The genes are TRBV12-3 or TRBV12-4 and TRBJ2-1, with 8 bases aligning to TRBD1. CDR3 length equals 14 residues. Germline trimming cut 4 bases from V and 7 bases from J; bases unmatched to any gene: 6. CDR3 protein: CASSSRGLGNEQFF. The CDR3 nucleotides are TGTGCCAGCAGTTCCAGGGGGCTAGGGAATGAGCAGTTCTTC.

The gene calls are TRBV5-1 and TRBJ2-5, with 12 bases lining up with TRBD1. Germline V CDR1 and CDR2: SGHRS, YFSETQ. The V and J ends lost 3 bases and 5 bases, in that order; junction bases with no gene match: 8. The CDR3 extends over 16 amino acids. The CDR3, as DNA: TGCGCCAGCAGCTCGGGTGGGACAGGGGGCGCGGAGACCCAGTACTTC. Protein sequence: CASSSGGTGGAETQYF.

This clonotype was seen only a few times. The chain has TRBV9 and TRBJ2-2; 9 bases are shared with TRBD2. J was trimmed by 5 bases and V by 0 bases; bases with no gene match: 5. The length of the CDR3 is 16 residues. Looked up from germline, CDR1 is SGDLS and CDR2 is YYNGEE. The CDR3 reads CASSVAGSGRTGELFF. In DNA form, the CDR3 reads TGTGCCAGCAGCGTAGCAGGTAGCGGGAGAACCGGGGAGCTGTTTTTT. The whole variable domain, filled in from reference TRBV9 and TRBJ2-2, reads DSGVTQTPKHLITATGQRVTLRCSPRSGDLSVYWYQQSLDQGLQFLIQYYNGEERAKGNILERFSAQQFPDLHSELNLSSLELGDSALYFCASSVAGSGRTGELFFGEGSRLTVL.

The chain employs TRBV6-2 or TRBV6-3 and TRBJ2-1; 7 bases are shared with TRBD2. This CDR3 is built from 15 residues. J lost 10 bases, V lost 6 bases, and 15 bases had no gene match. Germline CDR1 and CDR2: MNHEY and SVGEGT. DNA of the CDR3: TGTGCCAGCAGGGATCCTGCGGGACTACGCATGGAGCAGTTCTTC. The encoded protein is CASRDPAGLRMEQFF.

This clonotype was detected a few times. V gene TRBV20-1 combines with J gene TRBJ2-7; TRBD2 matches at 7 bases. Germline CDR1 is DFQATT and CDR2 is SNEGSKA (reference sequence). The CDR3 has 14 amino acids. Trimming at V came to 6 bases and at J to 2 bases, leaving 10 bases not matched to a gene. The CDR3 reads CSALTSILAYEQYF. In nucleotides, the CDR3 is TGCAGTGCATTGACTAGCATCCTTGCCTACGAGCAGTACTTC.

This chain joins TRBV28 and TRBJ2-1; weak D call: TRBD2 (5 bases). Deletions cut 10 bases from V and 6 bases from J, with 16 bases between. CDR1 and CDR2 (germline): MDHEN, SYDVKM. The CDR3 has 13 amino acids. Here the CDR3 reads CATEDSRGNEQFF. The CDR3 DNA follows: TGTGCCACCGAAGATTCTCGGGGCAATGAGCAGTTCTTC.

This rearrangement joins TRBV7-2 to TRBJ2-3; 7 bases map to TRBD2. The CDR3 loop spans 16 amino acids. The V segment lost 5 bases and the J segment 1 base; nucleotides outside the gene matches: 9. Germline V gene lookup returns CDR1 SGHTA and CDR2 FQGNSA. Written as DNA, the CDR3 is TGTGCCAGCAGCGTTCGGGGCGGGGGAGGCACAGATACGCAGTATTTT. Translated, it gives CASSVRGGGGTDTQYF.

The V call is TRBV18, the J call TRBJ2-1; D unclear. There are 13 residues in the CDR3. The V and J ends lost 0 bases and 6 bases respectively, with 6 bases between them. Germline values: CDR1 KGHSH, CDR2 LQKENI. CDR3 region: CASSPPETNEQFF. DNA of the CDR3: TGTGCCAGCTCACCACCCGAAACCAATGAGCAGTTCTTC.

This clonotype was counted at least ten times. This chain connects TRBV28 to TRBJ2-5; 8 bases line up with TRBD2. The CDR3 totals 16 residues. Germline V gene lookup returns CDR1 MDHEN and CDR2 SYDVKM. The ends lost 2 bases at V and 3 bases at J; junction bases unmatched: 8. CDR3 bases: TGTGCCAGCAGTTTAGGGGGACTAGAGAGAGAAGAGACCCAGTACTTC. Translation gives CASSLGGLEREETQYF.

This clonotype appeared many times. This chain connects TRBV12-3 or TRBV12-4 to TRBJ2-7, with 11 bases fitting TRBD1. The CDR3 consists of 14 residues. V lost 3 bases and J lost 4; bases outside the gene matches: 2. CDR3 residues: CASSLGQGGYEQYF. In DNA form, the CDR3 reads TGTGCCAGCAGTTTGGGACAGGGGGGATACGAGCAGTACTTC.

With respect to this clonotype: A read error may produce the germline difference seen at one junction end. The CDR3 DNA is TGCGCCAGCAGCTTCTTAAGCTCTGGGGCCAACGGCCTGACTTTC. Protein sequence: CASSFLSSGANGLTF. The chain links TRBV5-1 to TRBJ2-6; perhaps TRBD1 as D (5 bases). CDR1 is SGHRS and CDR2 is YFSETQ in the germline V gene. The CDR3 has 15 residues.

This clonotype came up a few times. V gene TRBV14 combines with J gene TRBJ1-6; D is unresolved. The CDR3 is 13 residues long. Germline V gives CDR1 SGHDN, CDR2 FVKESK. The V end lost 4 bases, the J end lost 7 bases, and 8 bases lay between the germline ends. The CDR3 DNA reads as TGTGCCAGCAGCCGGACCCCCAATTCACCCCTCCACTTT. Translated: CASSRTPNSPLHF.

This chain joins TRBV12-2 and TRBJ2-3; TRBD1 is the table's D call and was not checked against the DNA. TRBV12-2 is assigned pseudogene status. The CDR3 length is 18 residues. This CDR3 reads CASRSIGGDKGNTDTQYF. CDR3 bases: TGTGCAAGTCGCTCGATCGGAGGGGACAAGGGAAACACAGATACGCAGTATTTT.